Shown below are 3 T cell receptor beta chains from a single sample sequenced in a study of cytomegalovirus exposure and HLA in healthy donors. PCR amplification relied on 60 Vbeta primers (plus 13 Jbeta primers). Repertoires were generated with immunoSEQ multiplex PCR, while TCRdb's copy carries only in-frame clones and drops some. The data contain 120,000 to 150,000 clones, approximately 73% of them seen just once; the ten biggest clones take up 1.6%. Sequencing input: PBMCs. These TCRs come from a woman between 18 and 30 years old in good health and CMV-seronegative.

CDR3: CASSPKGVAGGINEQYF. The CDR3 region has the DNA TGTGCCAGCTCTCCTAAGGGAGTGGCCGGGGGGATTAACGAGCAGTACTTC. The chain combines TRBV27 with TRBJ2-7; 7 bases match TRBD2. This CDR3 comprises 17 residues. V shed 8 bases, J shed 5 bases, and the junction held 21 bases outside the gene matches. CDR1 is MNHEY, CDR2 SMNVEV, per germline (reference sequence).

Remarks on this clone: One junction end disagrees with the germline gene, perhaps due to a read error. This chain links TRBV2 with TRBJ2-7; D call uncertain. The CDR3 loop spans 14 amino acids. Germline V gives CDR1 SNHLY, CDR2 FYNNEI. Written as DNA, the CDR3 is TGTGCCAGCAGTGATTTAGGAGATACTTACGAGCGGTACTTC. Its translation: CASSDLGDTYERYF.

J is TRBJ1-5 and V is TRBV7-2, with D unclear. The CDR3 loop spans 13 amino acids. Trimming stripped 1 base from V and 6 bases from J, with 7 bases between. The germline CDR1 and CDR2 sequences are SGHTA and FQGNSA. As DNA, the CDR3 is TGTGCCAGCAGCTTAGACTTCTCTCAGCCCCAGCATTTT. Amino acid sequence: CASSLDFSQPQHF.